These 16 T cell receptor beta chains came from one sample sequenced in a study of T cell changes during pregnancy in multiple sclerosis. Using immunoSEQ multiplex PCR, the repertoire was profiled, and TCRdb retains in-frame clones only, with some absent. Of some 97,000 clones detected, over 80% appear once; the ten largest clones hold 1.9%. Sample: peripheral blood, taken after pregnancy. The origin of the receptors is a female donor with multiple sclerosis, enrolled in a pregnancy study.

The chain couples TRBV5-1 to TRBJ1-6, with D possibly TRBD1 on 5 matching bases. With 2 bases removed from V and 8 bases from J, the gap between germline ends came to 14 bases. Germline V gene lookup returns CDR1 SGHRS and CDR2 YFSETQ. The CDR3 extends over 15 amino acids. Here the CDR3 DNA reads TGCGCCAGCAGCTTTGTACAGGTTGGGGATTCACCCCTCCACTTT. Translation gives CASSFVQVGDSPLHF. Complete variable domain (other parts from reference TRBV5-1 and TRBJ1-6): KAGVTQTPRYLIKTRGQQVTLSCSPISGHRSVSWYQQTPGQGLQFLFEYFSETQRNKGNFPGRFSGRQFSNSRSEMNVSTLELGDSALYLCASSFVQVGDSPLHFGNGTRLTVT.

The rearrangement uses TRBV9 and TRBJ1-6; D is unresolved. CDR3 length: 12 residues. CDR1 SGDLS and CDR2 YYNGEE come from the germline V gene. Deletions cut 3 bases from V and 5 bases from J, with 3 bases between. The CDR3 coding sequence is TGTGCCAGCAGCGACAATAATTCACCCCTCCACTTT. Amino acid sequence: CASSDNNSPLHF.

The V gene is TRBV10-3, the J gene TRBJ2-6; the D gene is possibly TRBD2 (5 bases). Trimming shortened V by 6 bases and J by 0 bases, and 9 bases separated the two germline ends. The CDR3 contains 15 residues. In germline, CDR1 is ENHRY, CDR2 SYGVKD. The CDR3 reads CAISLANSGANVLTF. The CDR3 DNA is TGTGCCATCAGCTTAGCGAACTCTGGGGCCAACGTCCTGACTTTC.

The rearrangement uses TRBV7-9 and TRBJ2-5, with TRBD2 as a possible D gene (6 bases). V was pared by 5 bases and J by 4 bases, with 11 bases between. This CDR3 contains 13 residues. The V gene's germline CDR1 is SEHNR and CDR2 FQNEAQ (reference sequence). CDR3 amino acids: CASSRSGLETQYF. The DNA for the CDR3 is TGTGCCAGCAGCCGTAGCGGCCTAGAGACCCAGTACTTC.

The chain links TRBV5-5 to TRBJ2-7, with TRBD2 matching 12 bases. The J segment lost 3 bases and the V segment lost 0 bases, leaving 4 bases of the junction unmatched. Germline V gene lookup returns CDR1 SGHKS and CDR2 YYEKEE (reference sequence). This CDR3 has 16 residues. CDR3 sequence: CASSLVASGGVYEQYF. Here the CDR3 DNA reads TGTGCCAGCAGCTTGGTGGCTAGCGGGGGGGTCTACGAGCAGTACTTC.

This chain connects TRBV5-6 to TRBJ2-5; D ambiguous. Deletions cut 1 base from V and 5 bases from J, with 6 bases between. The CDR3 has 12 residues. Germline CDR1 reads SGHDT; CDR2 reads YYEEEE. Here the CDR3 DNA reads TGTGCCAGCAGCTTGAATCTGGAGACCCAGTACTTC. Protein sequence: CASSLNLETQYF.

V usage is TRBV28 and J usage is TRBJ2-4; 9 bases line up with TRBD2. V was pared by 5 bases and J by 6 bases, with 11 bases of the junction left unmatched. Per the germline V gene, CDR1 is MDHEN and CDR2 is SYDVKM. The CDR3 length is 16 residues. CDR3 DNA: TGTGCCAGCAGTATTAGCGGGAGTGTTATCGGAAACATTCAGTACTTC. This translates into CASSISGSVIGNIQYF.

V and J are TRBV10-3 and TRBJ2-1; TRBD2 matches at 15 bases. V was pared by 0 bases and J by 6 bases, with 15 bases of the junction left unmatched. This CDR3 spans 21 amino acids. Germline values: CDR1 ENHRY, CDR2 SYGVKD. The CDR3 is CAISESPRQRGLAGGSNEQFF. CDR3 coding DNA: TGTGCCATCAGTGAGTCTCCGCGCCAAAGGGGACTAGCGGGGGGAAGCAATGAGCAGTTCTTC.

The V and J genes are TRBV5-1 and TRBJ1-1; D not certain. Per the germline V gene, CDR1 is SGHRS and CDR2 is YFSETQ. The V end lost 1 base, the J end lost 8 bases, and 15 bases lay between the germline ends. The CDR3 consists of 14 residues. The CDR3, as DNA: TGCGCCAGCAGCTTGACCGAACGAGCTTGGGAAGCTTTCTTT. The encoded protein is CASSLTERAWEAFF.

The chain links TRBV7-2 to TRBJ2-5; maybe TRBD2 (5 bases). Germline CDR1 reads SGHTA; CDR2 reads FQGNSA. The V and J ends lost 4 bases and 3 bases respectively, with 12 bases between them. The CDR3 extends over 14 amino acids. The CDR3: CASSSATAEETQYF. DNA of the CDR3: TGTGCCAGCAGCTCCGCCACAGCGGAAGAGACCCAGTACTTC.

The chain joins TRBV7-9 to TRBJ1-6, with 7 bases matching TRBD1. Unmatched junction bases numbered 8, after V lost 4 bases and J lost 8 bases. From germline, CDR1 is SEHNR and CDR2 FQNEAQ (reference sequence). The CDR3 is made up of 15 amino acids. The CDR3 sequence is CASSSPDGTDSPLHF. In DNA form, the CDR3 reads TGTGCCAGCAGCTCCCCCGACGGGACAGATTCACCCCTCCACTTT.

The rearrangement uses TRBV6-5 and TRBJ1-2; TRBD1 matches 11 bases. Per the germline V gene, CDR1 is MNHEY and CDR2 is SVGAGI. The V segment lost 8 bases and the J segment 4 bases; nucleotides outside the gene matches: 9. The CDR3 loop spans 15 amino acids. CDR3: CASFSPGQGGYGYTF. In DNA, the CDR3 is TGTGCCAGCTTTTCTCCGGGACAGGGGGGCTATGGCTACACCTTC.

The chain carries TRBV7-9 and TRBJ1-1; D remains unclear. Germline CDR1 reads SEHNR; CDR2 reads FQNEAQ (reference sequence). Trimming removed 5 bases at V and 1 base at J, with 2 bases between. CDR3 length equals 11 residues. The CDR3 region has the DNA TGTGCCAGCAGCCAGAACACTGAAGCTTTCTTT. It is translated as CASSQNTEAFF.

This chain uses TRBV28 with TRBJ2-7; a possible D gene is TRBD1 (5 bases). Germline V gene sequence: CDR1 MDHEN, CDR2 SYDVKM. The V and J ends lost 6 bases and 2 bases respectively, with 17 bases between them. This CDR3 spans 15 amino acids. CDR3 nucleotide sequence: TGTGCCAGCAGCCCGACTCCAGGGTTAACCTACGAGCAGTACTTC. This translates into CASSPTPGLTYEQYF.

The CDR3 bases are TGTGCCAGCCAGACAGGGAGGCGCACCGGGGAGCTGTTTTTT. Translating gives CASQTGRRTGELFF. The chain combines TRBV6-5 with TRBJ2-2; tentatively, D is TRBD1 (7 bases). Germline assignment: CDR1 MNHEY and CDR2 SVGAGI. Trimming shortened V by 8 bases and J by 4 bases, and 14 bases separated the two germline ends. This CDR3 has 14 residues.

The genes are TRBV5-6 and TRBJ2-7; D may be TRBD2 (5 bases). From germline, CDR1 is SGHDT and CDR2 YYEEEE. This CDR3 contains 12 residues. Deletions cut 1 base from V and 4 bases from J, with 6 bases between. CDR3 nucleotide sequence: TGTGCCAGCAGCTTGAGGGAGTACGAGCAGTACTTC. Translated: CASSLREYEQYF.